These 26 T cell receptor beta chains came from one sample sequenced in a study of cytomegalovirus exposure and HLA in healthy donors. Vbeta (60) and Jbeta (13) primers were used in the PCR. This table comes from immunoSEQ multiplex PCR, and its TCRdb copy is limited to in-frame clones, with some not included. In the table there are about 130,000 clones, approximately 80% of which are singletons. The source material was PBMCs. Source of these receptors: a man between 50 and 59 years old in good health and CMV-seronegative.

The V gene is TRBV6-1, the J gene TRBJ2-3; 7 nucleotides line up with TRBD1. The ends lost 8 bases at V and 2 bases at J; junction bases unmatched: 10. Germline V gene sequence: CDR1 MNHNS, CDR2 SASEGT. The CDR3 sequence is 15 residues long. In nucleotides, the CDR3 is TGTGCCAGCTACCCCCGGGACAGATACACAGATACGCAGTATTTT. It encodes CASYPRDRYTDTQYF.

CDR3 amino acids: CASSRLQGTGNTIYF. The DNA of the CDR3 is TGTGCCAGCAGCCGATTACAGGGGACGGGAAACACCATATATTTT. J is TRBJ1-3 and V is TRBV7-9; TRBD1 aligns across 7 bases. The V gene end was trimmed by 5 bases and the J gene end by 4 bases; junction bases not matched to a gene: 8. The length of the CDR3 is 15 residues. CDR1 SEHNR and CDR2 FQNEAQ come from the germline V gene (reference sequence).

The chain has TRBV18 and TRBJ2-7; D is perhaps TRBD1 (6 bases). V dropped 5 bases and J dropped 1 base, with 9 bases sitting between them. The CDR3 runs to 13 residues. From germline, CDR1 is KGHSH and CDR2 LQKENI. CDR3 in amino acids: CASSSTGSYEQYF. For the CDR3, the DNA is TGTGCCAGCTCATCGACAGGTTCCTACGAGCAGTACTTC.

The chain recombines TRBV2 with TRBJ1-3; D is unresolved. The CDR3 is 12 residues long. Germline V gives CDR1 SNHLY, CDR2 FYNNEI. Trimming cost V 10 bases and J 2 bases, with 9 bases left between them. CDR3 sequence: CATRSTGNTIYF. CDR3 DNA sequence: TGTGCCACTAGATCCACTGGAAACACCATATATTTT.

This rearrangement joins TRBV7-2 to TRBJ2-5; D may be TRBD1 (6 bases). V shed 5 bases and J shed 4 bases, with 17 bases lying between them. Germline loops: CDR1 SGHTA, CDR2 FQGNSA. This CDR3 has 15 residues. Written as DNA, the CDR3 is TGTGCCAGCAGCCATATAGGCAGGGGTCGAGAGACCCAGTACTTC. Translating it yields CASSHIGRGRETQYF.

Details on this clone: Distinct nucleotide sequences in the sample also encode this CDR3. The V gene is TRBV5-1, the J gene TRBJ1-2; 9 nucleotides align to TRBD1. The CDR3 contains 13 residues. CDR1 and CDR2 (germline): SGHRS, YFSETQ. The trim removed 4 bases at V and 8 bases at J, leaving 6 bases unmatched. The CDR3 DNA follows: TGCGCCAGCAGCAGGGACAGGGAGGGCGGCTACACCTTC. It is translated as CASSRDREGGYTF.

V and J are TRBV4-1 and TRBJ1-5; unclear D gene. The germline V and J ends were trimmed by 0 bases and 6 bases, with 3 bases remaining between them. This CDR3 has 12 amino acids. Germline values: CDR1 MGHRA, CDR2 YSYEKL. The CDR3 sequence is CASSQDRQPQHF. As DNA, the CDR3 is TGCGCCAGCAGCCAAGATCGTCAGCCCCAGCATTTT.

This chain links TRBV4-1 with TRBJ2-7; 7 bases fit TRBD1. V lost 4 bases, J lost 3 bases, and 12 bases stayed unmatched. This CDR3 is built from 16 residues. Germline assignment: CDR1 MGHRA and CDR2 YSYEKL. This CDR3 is CASSPLLGQVSYEQYF. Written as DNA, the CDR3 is TGCGCCAGCAGCCCTCTTCTCGGACAGGTGAGCTACGAGCAGTACTTC.

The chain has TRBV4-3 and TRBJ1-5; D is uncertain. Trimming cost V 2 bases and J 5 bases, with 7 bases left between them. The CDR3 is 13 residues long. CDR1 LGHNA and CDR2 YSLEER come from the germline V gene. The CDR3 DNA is TGCGCCAGCAGCCAACTAGGAGATCAGCCCCAGCATTTT. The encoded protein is CASSQLGDQPQHF.

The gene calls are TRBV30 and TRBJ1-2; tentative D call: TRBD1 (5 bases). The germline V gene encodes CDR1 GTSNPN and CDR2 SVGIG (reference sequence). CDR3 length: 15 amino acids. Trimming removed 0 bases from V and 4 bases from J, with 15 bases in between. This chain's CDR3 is CAWSVTGNHLYGYTF. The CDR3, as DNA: TGTGCCTGGAGTGTTACAGGCAACCATCTCTATGGCTACACCTTC.

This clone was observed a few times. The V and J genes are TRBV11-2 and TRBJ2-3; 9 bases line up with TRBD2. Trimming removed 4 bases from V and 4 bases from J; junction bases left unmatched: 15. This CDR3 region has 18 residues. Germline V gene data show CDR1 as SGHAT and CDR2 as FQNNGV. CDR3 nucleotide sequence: TGTGCCAGCAGCTCCCTCCGGGGGGCGGGGGGGCGGGCAGATACGCAGTATTTT. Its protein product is CASSSLRGAGGRADTQYF.

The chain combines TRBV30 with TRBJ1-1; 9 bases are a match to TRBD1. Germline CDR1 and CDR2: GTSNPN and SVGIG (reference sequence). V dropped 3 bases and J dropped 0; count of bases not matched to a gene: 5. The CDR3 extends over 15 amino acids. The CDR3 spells CAWRAGTGMNTEAFF. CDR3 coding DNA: TGTGCCTGGAGGGCCGGGACAGGGATGAACACTGAAGCTTTCTTT. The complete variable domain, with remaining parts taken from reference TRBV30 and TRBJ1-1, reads SQTIHQWPATLVQPVGSPLSLECTVEGTSNPNLYWYRQAAGRGLQLLFYSVGIGQISSEVPQNLSASRPQDRQFILSSKKLLLSDSGFYLCAWRAGTGMNTEAFFGQGTRLTVV.

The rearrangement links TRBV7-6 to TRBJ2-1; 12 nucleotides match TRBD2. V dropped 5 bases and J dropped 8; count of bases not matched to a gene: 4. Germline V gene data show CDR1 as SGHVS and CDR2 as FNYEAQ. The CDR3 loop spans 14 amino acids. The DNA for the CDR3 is TGTGCCAGCAGCGCTAGCGGGGGGGCTTATGAGCAGTTCTTC. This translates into CASSASGGAYEQFF.

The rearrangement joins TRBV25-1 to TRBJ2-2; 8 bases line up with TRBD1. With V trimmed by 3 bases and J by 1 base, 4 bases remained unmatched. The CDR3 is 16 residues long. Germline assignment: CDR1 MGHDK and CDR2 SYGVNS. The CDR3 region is CASSDLGQVNTGELFF. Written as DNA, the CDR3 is TGTGCCAGCAGTGACCTGGGACAGGTGAACACCGGGGAGCTGTTTTTT. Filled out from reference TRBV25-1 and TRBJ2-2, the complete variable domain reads EADIYQTPRYLVIGTGKKITLECSQTMGHDKMYWYQQDPGMELHLIHYSYGVNSTEKGDLSSESTVSRIRTEHFPLTLESARPSHTSQYLCASSDLGQVNTGELFFGEGSRLTVL.

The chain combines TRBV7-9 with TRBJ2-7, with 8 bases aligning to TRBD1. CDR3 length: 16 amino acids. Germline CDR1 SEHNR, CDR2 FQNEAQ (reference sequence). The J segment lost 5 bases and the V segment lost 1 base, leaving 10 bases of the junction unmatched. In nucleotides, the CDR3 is TGTGCCAGCAGCTTAGAAGCCGGACAGGGACGGGACGAGCAGTACTTC. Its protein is CASSLEAGQGRDEQYF.

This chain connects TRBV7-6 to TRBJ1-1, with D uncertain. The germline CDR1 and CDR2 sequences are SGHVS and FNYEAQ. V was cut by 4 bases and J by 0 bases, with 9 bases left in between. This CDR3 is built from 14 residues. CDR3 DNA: TGTGCCAGCAGCTCCGACTTCGTGAACACTGAAGCTTTCTTT. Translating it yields CASSSDFVNTEAFF.

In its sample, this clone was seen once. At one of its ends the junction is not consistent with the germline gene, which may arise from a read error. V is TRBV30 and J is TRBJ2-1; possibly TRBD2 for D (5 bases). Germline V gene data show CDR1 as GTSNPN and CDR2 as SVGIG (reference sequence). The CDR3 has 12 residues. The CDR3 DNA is TGTGCCTGGGGTGTACACGGACTGGAGCAGTTCTTC. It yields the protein CAWGVHGLEQFF.

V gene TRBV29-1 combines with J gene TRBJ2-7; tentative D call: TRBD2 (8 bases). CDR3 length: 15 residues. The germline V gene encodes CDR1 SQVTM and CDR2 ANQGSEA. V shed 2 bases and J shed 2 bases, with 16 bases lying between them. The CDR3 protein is CSVERGRGAPYEQYF. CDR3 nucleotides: TGCAGCGTTGAAAGGGGGCGGGGGGCTCCCTACGAGCAGTACTTC.

The CDR3 coding sequence is TGCAGCGTATCAGCGGTTCAAGAGACCCAGTACTTC. Protein: CSVSAVQETQYF. This sequence joins TRBV29-1 and TRBJ2-5, with D maybe TRBD2 (5 bases). Germline CDR1 SQVTM, CDR2 ANQGSEA. V was pared by 6 bases and J by 2 bases, with 10 bases between. CDR3 length: 12 amino acids.

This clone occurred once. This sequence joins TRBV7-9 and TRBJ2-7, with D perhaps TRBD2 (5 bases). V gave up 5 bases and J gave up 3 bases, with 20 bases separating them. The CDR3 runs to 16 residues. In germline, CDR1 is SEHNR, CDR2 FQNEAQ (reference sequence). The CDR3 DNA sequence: TGTGCCAGCAGCGCTACATCAGAGGGTACTGGCTACGAGCAGTACTTC. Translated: CASSATSEGTGYEQYF.

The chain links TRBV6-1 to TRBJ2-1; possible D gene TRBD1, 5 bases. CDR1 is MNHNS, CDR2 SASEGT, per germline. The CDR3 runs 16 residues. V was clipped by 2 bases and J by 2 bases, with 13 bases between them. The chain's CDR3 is CASSERHQGTYNEQFF. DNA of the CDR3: TGTGCCAGCAGTGAAAGGCACCAGGGCACCTACAATGAGCAGTTCTTC.

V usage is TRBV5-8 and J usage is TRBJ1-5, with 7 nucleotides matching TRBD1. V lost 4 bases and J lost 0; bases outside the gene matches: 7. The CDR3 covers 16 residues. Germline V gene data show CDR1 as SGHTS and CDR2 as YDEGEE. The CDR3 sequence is CASSQRTGLSNQPQHF. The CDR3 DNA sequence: TGTGCCAGCAGCCAACGGACAGGACTTAGCAATCAGCCCCAGCATTTT.

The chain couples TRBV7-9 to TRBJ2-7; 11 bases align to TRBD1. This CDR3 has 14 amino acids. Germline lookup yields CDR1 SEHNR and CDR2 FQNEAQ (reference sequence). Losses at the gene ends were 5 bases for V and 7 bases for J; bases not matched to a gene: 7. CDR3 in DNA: TGTGCCAGCAGCCCAGGACAGGGGGCAGGGGAGCAGTACTTC. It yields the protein CASSPGQGAGEQYF. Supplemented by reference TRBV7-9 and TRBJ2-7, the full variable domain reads DTGVSQNPRHKITKRGQNVTFRCDPISEHNRLYWYRQTLGQGPEFLTYFQNEAQLEKSRLLSDRFSAERPKGSFSTLEIQRTEQGDSAMYLCASSPGQGAGEQYFGPGTRLTVT.

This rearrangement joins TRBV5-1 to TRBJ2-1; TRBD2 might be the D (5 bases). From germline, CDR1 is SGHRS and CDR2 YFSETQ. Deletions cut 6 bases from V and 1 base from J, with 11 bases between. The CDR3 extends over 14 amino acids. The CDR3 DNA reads TGCGCCAGCACCCCCGGGGATTCCTACAATGAGCAGTTCTTC. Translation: CASTPGDSYNEQFF.

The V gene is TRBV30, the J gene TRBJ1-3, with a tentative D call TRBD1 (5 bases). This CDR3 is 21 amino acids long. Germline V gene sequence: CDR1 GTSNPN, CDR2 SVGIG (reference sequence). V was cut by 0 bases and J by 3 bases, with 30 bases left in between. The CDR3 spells CAWSVRGTPFSFDEGGNTIYF. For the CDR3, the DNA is TGTGCCTGGAGTGTACGGGGGACTCCCTTTTCTTTCGATGAGGGTGGAAACACCATATATTTT. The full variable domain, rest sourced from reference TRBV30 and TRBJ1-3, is SQTIHQWPATLVQPVGSPLSLECTVEGTSNPNLYWYRQAAGRGLQLLFYSVGIGQISSEVPQNLSASRPQDRQFILSSKKLLLSDSGFYLCAWSVRGTPFSFDEGGNTIYFGEGSWLTVV.

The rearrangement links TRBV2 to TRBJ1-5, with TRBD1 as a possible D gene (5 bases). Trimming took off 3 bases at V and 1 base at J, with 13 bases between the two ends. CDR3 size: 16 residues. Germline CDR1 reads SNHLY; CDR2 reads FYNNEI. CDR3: CASSDGHAISNQPQHF. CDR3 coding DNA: TGTGCCAGCAGTGACGGACATGCAATCAGCAATCAGCCCCAGCATTTT.